This record concerns one T cell receptor beta chain sequence. This clone was counted a single time. Its antigen is still unknown. Nothing much larger sits one base from this clone, and base qualities are not available. These data belong to a study of shared clonotypes between healthy human individuals (dated by TCRdb to about 2020). A note on the overall study: A couple of women and a few men aged 18 to 49 years were included in the cohort. For each donor, three plates each were used for CD4 naive and CD4 memory, two plates were used for CD8 naive, and one plate was used for CD8 memory. To estimate repertoire size and how much clonotypes are shared between individuals, the study performed deep sequencing of blood TCR repertoires from about five healthy adults. To increase sequencing depth and limit assay-specific biases, different laboratories used diverse techniques to prepare libraries and sequence TCR repertoires. Between about 0.85 and 10 billion PBMCs per donor were obtained by leukapheresis. Study-wide conclusions, independent of this receptor: Clonotypes shared by all four sorted-subset donors showed higher generation probabilities than non-shared clonotypes. Rarefaction of sorted-subset datasets indicated incomplete sequencing despite the large sequencing depth. Pairwise subsampling indicated that sequencing depth was expected to affect the degree of clonotype sharing among donors. Sampling was restricted to blood, and TCR repertoires in tissues likely differ from the TCR repertoires found in blood. When a handful of donors were compared, the shared fraction of clonotypes was 5% to 6.5% for naive CD4, approximately 3.5% for naive CD8, about 2.4% for memory CD4, and under 0.5% for memory CD8. The small number of donors limited the genetic and exposure-history diversity represented. Estimated clonotype richness was generally larger for naive than for memory subsets.

Healthy HIV-negative adults with no recently reported acute infections or vaccinations were included as donors. Every donor was a Caucasian adult residing in Nashville, Tennessee, USA. CD4+ T cells were enriched by magnetic negative selection, after which naive cells were positively selected on CD45RA and the negative fraction was taken as the memory subset. After blood collection by leukapheresis, PBMCs were isolated using Ficoll-Histopaque density gradient centrifugation and then cryopreserved in the vapor phase of liquid nitrogen. Purity and quantity of every magnetically sorted T cell population were checked by analytical flow cytometry. From each sorted fraction, genomic DNA was isolated and quantified by UV absorbance on a Nanodrop 2000c. Using the deep immunoSEQ assay, multiplex PCR amplified TCR CDR3 regions from genomic DNA. Extracted genomic DNA from each cell subset was spread evenly across all wells of several immunoSEQ 96-well plates, with each plate serving as a replicate. Each replicate PCR for sorted subsets received around 200 ng genomic DNA, equal to tens of thousands of T cell genomes. Purified libraries were measured with a Qubit 3.0 fluorometer, size-checked on a Bioanalyzer 2100, and measured again with the KAPA Library Quantification kit. A separate single-read 150-cycle Illumina NextSeq 550 flow cell was used to sequence each immunoSEQ 96-well plate. Processing in the source paper ran as follows. Because only junctional sequences without quality scores were contained in the immunoSEQ output, filtering matching that applied to full-length reads could not be performed. To assign V/J genes and CDR3, sequences were annotated using PyIR, a Python wrapper for IgBLAST v1.9, with IMGT germline references. Reads were removed for weak V/J assignments (E-value above 1e-6), missing CDR3, stop codons, out-of-frame junctions, or ambiguous translated residues. V3J clonotypes were defined by identical inferred V gene, J gene, and CDR3 amino acid sequence. Percentage overlap between repertoires was computed as shared unique clonotypes divided by the size of the smaller repertoire. Repertoire richness was assessed with RTK rarefaction, the Chao1 estimator, and Recon v2.1 estimates of unobserved clonotypes. Generation probabilities were computed with OLGA for all TCRbeta clonotypes obtained by the gDNA method from four donors. TCRdb mirrors the immuneACCESS table, restricted to in-frame sequences. Some clones are absent from its copies; in checked studies, under half trace to an unresolved V gene, and the reason for the others is unknown. V, J and clone size derive from that table, while D and trimming were established from the DNA sequence. Across this sample there are millions of clones, with 85% to 95% seen only once. More than 0.1% of the sample lies in the top ten.

Measured from the cysteine to the phenylalanine, the CDR3 is 9 residues long. Just CDR3 DNA is preserved here, 27 bases in frame from base 1. V is reduced by 5 bases and J by 10 bases, leaving a spacing of 9 bases between them. Looking up the germline V gene (reference sequence) yields CDR1 DFQATT and CDR2 SNEGSKA. The V gene is TRBV20-1 and the J gene is TRBJ2-7, with the D gene uncertain. Sample: naive CD4+ T cells sorted from blood. The sample's cell subset or site label is to be understood as: CD45RA+ positively selected. This clonotype was obtained from a man aged 18 to 30 in good health. This receptor has the CDR3 CSAPPPQYF. Here is the DNA: TGCAGTGCTCCACCGCCACAGTACTTC.